This T cell receptor (beta chain) is drawn from a study of T cell changes during pregnancy in multiple sclerosis. The CDR3 totals 15 residues. The V end was cut by 4 bases, the J end by 2 bases, with 14 bases between. Per the germline V gene, CDR1 is SGHTA and CDR2 is FQGNSA. This clone was observed a few times. TCRdb keeps only in-frame clones here, not all; method: immunoSEQ multiplex PCR. This sample has 78,000 or so clones, with 75% to 95% found just once. The V gene is TRBV7-2, the J gene TRBJ1-2; possible D gene TRBD1, 6 bases. The receptor was derived from a female donor with multiple sclerosis, enrolled in a pregnancy study. The input for sequencing was CD4+ T cells from peripheral blood mononuclear cells, taken before pregnancy. The CDR3 DNA is TGTGCCAGCAGCTCCCAGGGGAGCGAAAACTATGGCTACACCTTC. Translation: CASSSQGSENYGYTF. Filled out from reference TRBV7-2 and TRBJ1-2, the complete variable domain reads GAGVSQSPSNKVTEKGKDVELRCDPISGHTALYWYRQSLGQGLEFLIYFQGNSAPDKSGLPSDRFSAERTGGSVSTLTIQRTQQEDSAVYLCASSSQGSENYGYTFGSGTRLTVV.